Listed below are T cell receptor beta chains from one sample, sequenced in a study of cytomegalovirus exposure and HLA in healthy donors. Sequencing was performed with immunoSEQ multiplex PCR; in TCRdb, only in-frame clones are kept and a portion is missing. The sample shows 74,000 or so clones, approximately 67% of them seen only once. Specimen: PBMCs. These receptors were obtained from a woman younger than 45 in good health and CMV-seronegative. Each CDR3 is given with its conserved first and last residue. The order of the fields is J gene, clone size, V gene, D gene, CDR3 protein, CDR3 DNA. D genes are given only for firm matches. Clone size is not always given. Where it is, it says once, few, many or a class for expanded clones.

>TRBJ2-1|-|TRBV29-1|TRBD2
CSAVGGGVRENEQFF
TGCAGCGCCGTCGGTGGGGGGGTGAGGGAAAATGAGCAGTTCTTC
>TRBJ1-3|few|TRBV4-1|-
CASSHLLLTGVDGNTIYF
TGCGCCAGCAGCCACCTATTACTGACAGGAGTGGATGGAAACACCATATATTTT
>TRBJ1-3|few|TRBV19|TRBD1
CASSRTGGFGSGNTIYF
TGTGCCAGTTCGAGGACAGGGGGCTTCGGCTCTGGAAACACCATATATTTT
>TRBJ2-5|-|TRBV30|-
CAWSVRGETQYF
TGTGCCTGGAGTGTAAGGGGGGAGACCCAGTACTTC
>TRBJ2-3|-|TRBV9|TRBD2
CASSVSGGTDTQYF
TGTGCCAGCAGCGTTAGCGGGGGCACAGATACGCAGTATTTT
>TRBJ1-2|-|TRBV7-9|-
CASSSSDRNYGYTF
TGTGCCAGCAGCTCAAGTGACAGAAACTATGGCTACACCTTC
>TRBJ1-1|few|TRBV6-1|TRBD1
CASVGTGSLRAFF
TGTGCCAGCGTCGGGACAGGGAGTCTACGGGCTTTCTTT
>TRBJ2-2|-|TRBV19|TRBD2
CASSITPAGGRSGELFF
TGTGCCAGTAGTATAACGCCAGCGGGGGGGCGGTCCGGGGAGCTGTTTTTT
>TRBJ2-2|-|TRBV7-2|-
CASSFHGSRNTGELFF
TGTGCCAGCAGCTTTCACGGGTCCCGGAACACCGGGGAGCTGTTTTTT
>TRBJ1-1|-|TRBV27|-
CASSTSLNTEAFF
TGTGCCAGCAGCACATCCTTGAACACTGAAGCTTTCTTT
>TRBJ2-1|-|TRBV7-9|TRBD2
CASSTSGGAYEQFF
TGTGCCAGCTCCACTAGCGGGGGGGCCTATGAGCAGTTCTTC
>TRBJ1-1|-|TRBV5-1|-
CASSLSQSNTEAFF
TGCGCCAGCAGCTTGAGTCAGTCGAACACTGAAGCTTTCTTT
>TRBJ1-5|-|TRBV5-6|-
CASSSTRVIGNQPQHF
TGTGCCAGCAGCTCGACCCGGGTGATAGGCAATCAGCCCCAGCATTTT
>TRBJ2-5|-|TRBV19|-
CASSRGETQYF
TGTGCCAGTAGTCGGGGGGAGACCCAGTACTTC
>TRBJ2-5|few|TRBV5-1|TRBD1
CASSHTGDRRETQYF
TGCGCCAGCAGCCATACCGGGGACAGGAGGGAGACCCAGTACTTC
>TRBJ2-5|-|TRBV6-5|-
CASSYGRVLLPETQYF
TGTGCCAGCAGTTACGGGCGCGTATTACTCCCGGAGACCCAGTACTTC
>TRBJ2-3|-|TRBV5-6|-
CASSSTFSSTDTQYF
TGTGCCAGCAGCTCGACATTTTCTAGCACAGATACGCAGTATTTT
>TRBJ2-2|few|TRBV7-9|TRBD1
CASSQDRGYTGELFF
TGTGCCAGCAGTCAGGACAGGGGATACACCGGGGAGCTGTTTTTT
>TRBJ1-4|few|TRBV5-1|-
CASSLAGGEGVEKLFF
TGCGCCAGCAGCTTGGCGGGCGGCGAGGGGGTTGAAAAACTGTTTTTT
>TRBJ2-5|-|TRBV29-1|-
CSVVVNQETQYF
TGCAGCGTTGTAGTCAACCAAGAGACCCAGTACTTC
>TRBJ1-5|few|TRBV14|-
CASSYPLTGRGNQPQHF
TGTGCCAGCAGCTATCCACTTACAGGGAGGGGAAATCAGCCCCAGCATTTT
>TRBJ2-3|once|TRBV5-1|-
CASSLGGVGADTQYF
TGCGCCAGCAGCTTGGGCGGGGTCGGGGCAGATACGCAGTATTTT
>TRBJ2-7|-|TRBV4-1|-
CASSQSLTGSYEQYF
TGCGCCAGCAGCCAGAGCCTGACTGGCTCCTACGAGCAGTACTTC
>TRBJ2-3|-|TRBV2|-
CASSEQGSTDTQYF
TGTGCCAGCAGTGAACAGGGGAGCACAGATACGCAGTATTTT
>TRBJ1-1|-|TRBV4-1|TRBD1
CASSQDRAGGTGNTEAFF
TGCGCCAGCAGCCAAGATAGGGCAGGGGGCACGGGGAACACTGAAGCTTTCTTT
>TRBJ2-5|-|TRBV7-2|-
CASSLGTVKYQETQYF
TGTGCCAGCAGCTTAGGAACAGTTAAGTACCAAGAGACCCAGTACTTC
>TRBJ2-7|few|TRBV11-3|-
CASSLNGQTHEQYF
TGTGCCAGCAGCTTGAATGGTCAGACACACGAGCAGTACTTC
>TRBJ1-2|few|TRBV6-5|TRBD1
CAISGGTGYGYTF
TGTGCCATCAGTGGAGGGACAGGGTATGGCTACACCTTC
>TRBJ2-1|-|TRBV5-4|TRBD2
CASSLTSGGFYNEQFF
TGTGCCAGCAGCCTTACTAGCGGGGGCTTCTACAATGAGCAGTTCTTC
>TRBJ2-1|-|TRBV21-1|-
CASINLAGGGIKGSYNEQFF
TGTGCCAGCATCAACTTAGCGGGGGGGGGAATTAAAGGGTCCTACAATGAGCAGTTCTTC